These T cell receptor beta chains were read from a single sample in a study of T cell changes during pregnancy in multiple sclerosis. Assay used: immunoSEQ multiplex PCR; TCRdb lists only in-frame clones, some missing. The table records fewer than 85,000 clones, about 93% of them present only once. The sequences come from peripheral blood, collected after pregnancy. Source of these receptors: a female donor in good health, enrolled as a control in a pregnancy study. The CDR3 runs from the conserved cysteine through the conserved F or W. The D gene is left open where the match is weak. Part of the rows lack a size; the others show once, few, many or a class for expanded clones.

DNA: TGTGCCAGCACCAGGGGGGCAAGCTCCTACAATGAGCAGTTCTTC
CDR3: CASTRGASSYNEQFF
size: NA
J: TRBJ2-1
V: TRBV6-5
D: NA

DNA: TGTGCCAGCAGCGCCGGAGCTACAGGTCAGCCCCAGCATTTT
CDR3: CASSAGATGQPQHF
size: NA
J: TRBJ1-5
V: TRBV2
D: NA

DNA: TGTCCTAGTCGGGGGTCACCGACCTACGAGCAGTACTTC
CDR3: CPSRGSPTYEQYF
size: NA
J: TRBJ2-7
V: TRBV19
D: NA

DNA: TGTGCCAGCGGGGATTGGACAGGGTTCTACGAGCAGTACTTC
CDR3: CASGDWTGFYEQYF
size: NA
J: TRBJ2-7
V: TRBV6-6
D: TRBD1

DNA: TGCGCCAGCAAGGGGACTAGCGTCTACGAGCAGTACTTC
CDR3: CASKGTSVYEQYF
size: once
J: TRBJ2-7
V: TRBV10-2
D: TRBD2

DNA: TGTGCCGGACAGGGGAACACTGAAGCTTTCTTT
CDR3: CAGQGNTEAFF
size: NA
J: TRBJ1-1
V: TRBV2
D: TRBD1

DNA: TGTGCCAGCAGCTTAGGGCCGCTAGCCAAAAACATTCAGTACTTC
CDR3: CASSLGPLAKNIQYF
size: NA
J: TRBJ2-4
V: TRBV7-9
D: NA

DNA: TGTGCCAGCAGCCCCACGGGACAGGGGAATTCACCCCTCCACTTT
CDR3: CASSPTGQGNSPLHF
size: NA
J: TRBJ1-6
V: TRBV7-9
D: TRBD1

DNA: TGTGCCAGCAGCTTAGGGCTAGCGGGAGCCGGCACAGATACGCAGTATTTT
CDR3: CASSLGLAGAGTDTQYF
size: NA
J: TRBJ2-3
V: TRBV5-4
D: TRBD2

DNA: TGTGCCAGTAGTGGCGGGCTAGGTTCAAGAGAGCAGTACTTC
CDR3: CASSGGLGSREQYF
size: NA
J: TRBJ2-7
V: TRBV19
D: NA

DNA: TGTGCCAGCGGGTACACAGGGGGCGAAGGACAGCCCCAGCATTTT
CDR3: CASGYTGGEGQPQHF
size: NA
J: TRBJ1-5
V: TRBV6-5
D: TRBD1

DNA: TGTGCCAGCAGTGCCCCCGGCGGGGGCTGGCAGCCCCAGCATTTT
CDR3: CASSAPGGGWQPQHF
size: NA
J: TRBJ1-5
V: TRBV28
D: NA

DNA: TGTGCCAGTAGTGTCCACAACCGCAATGAGCAGTTCTTC
CDR3: CASSVHNRNEQFF
size: NA
J: TRBJ2-1
V: TRBV19
D: NA

DNA: TGTGCCAGCAGCCAAGAGGCGGACTACGAGCAGTACTTC
CDR3: CASSQEADYEQYF
size: NA
J: TRBJ2-7
V: TRBV4-2
D: NA

DNA: TGTGCCAGCAGTCCAACTACCCACCCCGGGACTTCCCAGTACTTC
CDR3: CASSPTTHPGTSQYF
size: once
J: TRBJ2-5
V: TRBV27
D: NA